These 32 T cell receptor beta chains originate from one sample sequenced in a study of blood T cell repertoires in COVID-19 (dated by TCRdb to 2020 to 2021). The library was made by the immunoSEQ multiplex PCR assay. TCRdb limited this immuneACCESS table to in-frame rearrangements with V and J called. A share of clones is missing; checked studies link under half to unresolved V genes, and the rest is unexplained. This sample has about 670,000 clones in its table, and 85% to 90% of those were observed once. Of the sample, over 0.2% is held by the ten largest clones. Sequenced material: peripheral blood. These TCRs come from a woman under 30 with acute or convalescent COVID-19.

The J gene is TRBJ1-3, the V gene TRBV18; D gene ambiguous. Trimming removed 0 bases from V and 0 bases from J, with 6 bases in between. Germline V gene data show CDR1 as KGHSH and CDR2 as LQKENI. This CDR3 region has 15 residues. CDR3 region: CASSPPGSSGNTIYF. For the CDR3, the DNA is TGTGCCAGCTCACCACCGGGCAGCTCTGGAAACACCATATATTTT.

The V gene is TRBV24-1, the J gene TRBJ1-2, with D possibly being TRBD1 (5 bases). Germline-derived CDR1 and CDR2 are KGHDR and SFDVKD. The CDR3 length is 16 residues. Trimming shortened V by 6 bases and J by 6 bases, and 22 bases separated the two germline ends. The CDR3 DNA is TGTGCCACCAGTATGGCCACAGGTGGGCAGGCAGATGGCTACACCTTC. As protein: CATSMATGGQADGYTF.

This chain uses TRBV6-1 with TRBJ1-5; 10 bases fit TRBD1. Germline trimming cut 1 base from V and 7 bases from J; bases unmatched to any gene: 1. This CDR3 has 14 residues. The germline gives CDR1 MNHNS, CDR2 SASEGT. The CDR3 DNA follows: TGTGCCAGCAGTGAAGGACAGGGGGCCCAGCCCCAGCATTTT. Protein: CASSEGQGAQPQHF.

This chain links TRBV28 with TRBJ1-6; no reliable D call. V was trimmed by 3 bases and J by 0 bases, leaving 3 bases between them. Germline CDR1 MDHEN, CDR2 SYDVKM. The CDR3 contains 14 residues. Here the CDR3 DNA reads TGTGCCAGCAGTTTCCGCTCCTATAATTCACCCCTCCACTTT. Residues: CASSFRSYNSPLHF.

This chain links TRBV30 with TRBJ1-2, with D perhaps matching TRBD1 (6 bases). V was pared by 4 bases and J by 6 bases, with 12 bases between. The CDR3 spans 12 residues. The germline CDR1 and CDR2 sequences are GTSNPN and SVGIG (reference sequence). CDR3 amino acids: CAWTIPGDGYTF. In DNA form, the CDR3 reads TGTGCCTGGACTATCCCAGGGGATGGCTACACCTTC.

This chain uses TRBV4-1 with TRBJ1-2, with D possibly matching TRBD1 (6 bases). The CDR3 totals 14 residues. V lost 6 bases and J 6 bases, leaving 17 bases between the germline ends. CDR1 MGHRA and CDR2 YSYEKL come from the germline V gene. Here the CDR3 reads CASRGAEPYNGYTF. CDR3 DNA: TGCGCCAGCAGGGGGGCCGAGCCCTATAATGGCTACACCTTC.

The V gene is TRBV25-1, the J gene TRBJ1-5, with TRBD1 identical over 9 bases. The CDR3 runs 14 residues. The germline V gene has CDR1 MGHDK and CDR2 SYGVNS. V was pared by 4 bases and J by 7 bases, with 5 bases of the junction left unmatched. CDR3 sequence: CASSGGTGHQPQHF. The CDR3 DNA reads TGTGCCAGCAGTGGCGGGACAGGGCACCAGCCCCAGCATTTT.

The J gene is TRBJ2-1, the V gene TRBV19; D is unclear. The CDR3 length is 12 residues. Germline assignment: CDR1 LNHDA and CDR2 SQIVND (reference sequence). V was trimmed by 0 bases and J by 8 bases, leaving 5 bases between them. The CDR3: CASSIDQYEQFF. CDR3 sequence (DNA): TGTGCCAGTAGTATAGATCAGTATGAGCAGTTCTTC.

V usage is TRBV7-2 and J usage is TRBJ2-5, with TRBD1 matching over 9 bases. Germline V CDR1 and CDR2: SGHTA, FQGNSA. The length of the CDR3 is 15 residues. The J segment lost 4 bases and the V segment lost 7 bases, leaving 10 bases of the junction unmatched. The DNA of the CDR3 is TGTGCCAGCACGAGGGGGACAGGGCTCTTAGAGACCCAGTACTTC. Encoded protein: CASTRGTGLLETQYF.

The V call is TRBV5-6, the J call TRBJ1-3; 8 positions match TRBD1. The CDR3 covers 15 residues. Germline V gene lookup returns CDR1 SGHDT and CDR2 YYEEEE. V was pared by 4 bases and J by 1 base, with 4 bases of the junction left unmatched. The CDR3 loop is CASSPRQGSGNTIYF. CDR3 DNA: TGTGCCAGCAGCCCAAGACAGGGGTCTGGAAACACCATATATTTT.

The chain uses TRBV10-3 and TRBJ1-1; possible D gene TRBD1, 5 bases. CDR3 size: 13 residues. The germline gives CDR1 ENHRY, CDR2 SYGVKD. The V end was cut by 8 bases, the J end by 4 bases, with 14 bases between. CDR3 in DNA: TGTGCCATCGCGGGGCGAGAGAGCACTGAAGCTTTCTTT. Translated: CAIAGRESTEAFF.

This chain connects TRBV5-1 to TRBJ1-2; D may be TRBD1 (5 bases). V lost 0 bases to trimming and J lost 4 bases, with 13 bases between them. The CDR3 has 15 amino acids. Looked up from germline, CDR1 is SGHRS and CDR2 is YFSETQ. The CDR3 sequence: CASSLAQGEGYGYTF. The CDR3 nucleotides are TGCGCCAGCAGCTTGGCTCAGGGCGAAGGCTATGGCTACACCTTC.

V and J are TRBV6-5 and TRBJ1-6, with 7 bases fitting TRBD1. Per germline, CDR1 MNHEY and CDR2 SVGAGI. Germline trimming cut 0 bases from V and 7 bases from J; bases unmatched to any gene: 6. CDR3 length equals 16 residues. CDR3 amino acids: CASSYSQGGWNSPLHF. The CDR3 DNA reads as TGTGCCAGCAGTTACTCGCAGGGGGGTTGGAATTCACCCCTCCACTTT.

The chain recombines TRBV4-3 with TRBJ2-2, with a tentative D call TRBD1 (6 bases). Germline-derived CDR1 and CDR2 are LGHNA and YSLEER. The CDR3 has 15 amino acids. With 1 base removed from V and 4 bases from J, the gap between germline ends came to 10 bases. For the CDR3, the DNA is TGCGCCAGCAGCCAAGGGGGGCCAGGCACCGGGGAGCTGTTTTTT. Its protein product is CASSQGGPGTGELFF.

The chain recombines TRBV19 with TRBJ1-1, with 10 positions matching TRBD1. CDR3 size: 22 residues. Germline CDR1 reads LNHDA; CDR2 reads SQIVND (reference sequence). V dropped 6 bases and J dropped 2; count of bases not matched to a gene: 27. DNA for the CDR3: TGTGCCAGTAGAGGGGACAGGGGTACAACCCGGGTTTCTTACCGCCAAAACACTGAAGCTTTCTTT. It yields the protein CASRGDRGTTRVSYRQNTEAFF.

This clone was found once. The CDR3 reads CASSPRGMETQYF. The CDR3, as DNA: TGTGCCAGCAGCCCCAGGGGAATGGAGACCCAGTACTTC. This rearrangement joins TRBV27 to TRBJ2-5, with D perhaps TRBD1 (6 bases). The CDR3 is 13 amino acids. Trimming pared 6 bases from V and 5 bases from J, leaving 13 bases between. Germline lookup yields CDR1 MNHEY and CDR2 SMNVEV (reference sequence).

This clone was detected once. The chain links TRBV6-5 to TRBJ1-5; D gene ambiguous. The germline V and J ends were trimmed by 2 bases and 5 bases, with 7 bases remaining between them. CDR3 length: 13 amino acids. Germline values: CDR1 MNHEY, CDR2 SVGAGI. CDR3 in amino acids: CASSYGADQPQHF. CDR3 sequence (DNA): TGTGCCAGCAGTTACGGCGCGGATCAGCCCCAGCATTTT.

This chain uses TRBV3-1 (or the pseudogene TRBV3-2) with TRBJ1-2; maybe TRBD1 (6 bases). Trimming removed 10 bases from V and 5 bases from J, with 23 bases in between. CDR3 size: 15 residues. CDR1 LGHDT and CDR2 YNNKEL come from the germline V gene (reference sequence). CDR3 sequence (DNA): TGTGCCACCCGCCCGTACGACAGGTCGGATTATGGCTACACCTTC. Residues: CATRPYDRSDYGYTF.

V is TRBV10-1 and J is TRBJ1-5; a possible D gene is TRBD1 (6 bases). The CDR3 is 18 amino acids. Per germline, CDR1 WNHNN and CDR2 SYGVQD (reference sequence). The V gene lost 0 bases and the J gene lost 4 bases, with 19 bases spanning the gap. CDR3 residues: CASSESKGYGQLNQPQHF. Here the CDR3 DNA reads TGCGCCAGCAGTGAGTCGAAGGGTTACGGACAGCTTAATCAGCCCCAGCATTTT.

This clone occurred once. The rearrangement links TRBV6-5 to TRBJ2-5; TRBD2 matches at 7 bases. V gave up 5 bases and J gave up 4 bases; unmatched junction bases: 4. CDR1 is MNHEY and CDR2 is SVGAGI in the germline V gene. The CDR3 is made up of 13 amino acids. The CDR3 here is CASSPSGGETQYF. CDR3 coding DNA: TGTGCCAGCAGTCCCTCGGGGGGAGAGACCCAGTACTTC.

This clone was counted between two and nine times. V gene TRBV2 combines with J gene TRBJ1-2; 10 positions match TRBD1. The CDR3 is made up of 15 amino acids. Trimming took 6 bases from V and 8 from J; bases not matched to a gene: 12. Germline-derived CDR1 and CDR2 are SNHLY and FYNNEI. This CDR3 is CASSLTGGQMSGYTF. The CDR3 bases are TGTGCCAGCAGCTTGACAGGGGGCCAGATGTCCGGCTACACCTTC.

The chain links TRBV2 to TRBJ1-2, with TRBD1 matching 11 bases. CDR1 and CDR2 from the germline V gene are SNHLY and FYNNEI. V lost 6 bases and J lost 4; bases outside the gene matches: 7. The CDR3 loop spans 15 amino acids. DNA for the CDR3: TGTGCCAGCAGCGCGGGGACAGGGGGTATCTATGGCTACACCTTC. Translated, it gives CASSAGTGGIYGYTF.

This clone was detected only once. This rearrangement joins TRBV27 to TRBJ1-2; D not resolved. Germline CDR1 and CDR2: MNHEY and SMNVEV (reference sequence). CDR3 length equals 13 residues. The ends were cut back, 8 bases at V and 2 bases at J, with 12 bases in the middle. CDR3 amino acids: CASRQEGNYGYTF. DNA for the CDR3: TGTGCCAGCCGCCAGGAGGGCAACTATGGCTACACCTTC.

The chain combines TRBV7-9 with TRBJ2-1, with D hard to call. The CDR3 has 14 amino acids. Germline assignment: CDR1 SEHNR and CDR2 FQNEAQ (reference sequence). Trimming pared 1 base from V and 9 bases from J, leaving 13 bases between. Here the CDR3 DNA reads TGTGCCAGCAGCTTAGTGGCCTTCGTTGGTGAGCAGTTCTTC. Amino acid sequence: CASSLVAFVGEQFF.

The chain recombines TRBV29-1 with TRBJ2-7; 10 nucleotides match TRBD1. The CDR3 is 14 residues long. V lost 2 bases, J lost 2 bases, and 3 bases stayed unmatched. CDR1 SQVTM and CDR2 ANQGSEA come from the germline V gene. In DNA, the CDR3 is TGCAGCGTTGAAATGGGACAGGGGACCTACGAGCAGTACTTC. Amino acid sequence: CSVEMGQGTYEQYF.

This clone was counted only a few times. The chain carries TRBV6-4 and TRBJ2-2, with D perhaps TRBD2 (6 bases). Looked up from germline, CDR1 is MRHNA and CDR2 is SNTAGT. The ends were cut back, 8 bases at V and 6 bases at J, with 13 bases in the middle. There are 13 residues in the CDR3. For the CDR3, the DNA is TGTGCCAGCCGGGAGAGGAGCGCCGGGGAGCTGTTTTTT. Translating it yields CASRERSAGELFF.

The chain uses TRBV5-1 and TRBJ2-1; no clear D gene. In germline, CDR1 is SGHRS, CDR2 YFSETQ. The V end lost 7 bases, the J end lost 2 bases, and 16 bases lay between the germline ends. This CDR3 is 15 amino acids long. The CDR3 sequence: CASRPVGSPYNEQFF. CDR3 DNA: TGCGCCAGCCGTCCGGTGGGCAGTCCCTACAATGAGCAGTTCTTC.

The chain links TRBV7-9 to TRBJ2-3; weak D call: TRBD2 (6 bases). CDR3 length: 17 residues. Per germline, CDR1 SEHNR and CDR2 FQNEAQ (reference sequence). V lost 1 base and J lost 4, with 18 bases in between. CDR3 bases: TGTGCCAGCAGCTTAGGGCGCGGGGTCGGTCTTTCAGATACGCAGTATTTT. Protein: CASSLGRGVGLSDTQYF.

Turning to this clone: This specimen includes other DNA sequences encoding the same CDR3. The CDR3 DNA reads as TGTGCCAGCAGCCAGCAGGGGGGTTATGGCTACACCTTC. Translated, it gives CASSQQGGYGYTF. This chain links TRBV3-1 (or the pseudogene TRBV3-2) with TRBJ1-2; TRBD1 matches at 7 bases. The CDR3 is 13 amino acids. Germline values: CDR1 LGHDT, CDR2 YNNKEL (reference sequence). The V gene end was trimmed by 3 bases and the J gene end by 5 bases; junction bases not matched to a gene: 3.

The chain links TRBV28 to TRBJ2-7; tentative D call: TRBD2 (6 bases). The CDR3 consists of 16 residues. CDR1 and CDR2 from the germline V gene are MDHEN and SYDVKM. V lost 2 bases, J lost 5 bases, and 19 bases lay in between. The CDR3 spells CASSLVFGDSRDEQYF. The CDR3 DNA follows: TGTGCCAGCAGTTTAGTTTTTGGGGACTCCCGTGACGAGCAGTACTTC. The full variable domain, completed using reference TRBV28 and TRBJ2-7, is DVKVTQSSRYLVKRTGEKVFLECVQDMDHENMFWYRQDPGLGLRLIYFSYDVKMKEKGDIPEGYSVSREKKERFSLILESASTNQTSMYLCASSLVFGDSRDEQYFGPGTRLTVT.

V and J are TRBV9 and TRBJ2-7, with D maybe TRBD1 (6 bases). CDR1 and CDR2 (germline): SGDLS, YYNGEE. The CDR3 is 14 amino acids. V lost 2 bases to trimming and J lost 7 bases, with 16 bases between them. CDR3 bases: TGTGCCAGCAGCGTGGGCAGGACAGTTGGGGAGCAGTACTTC. Encoded protein: CASSVGRTVGEQYF.

The gene calls are TRBV6-5 and TRBJ1-2; 10 bases match TRBD1. The CDR3 totals 14 residues. Trimming took 6 bases from V and 3 from J; bases not matched to a gene: 4. Per germline, CDR1 MNHEY and CDR2 SVGAGI. The DNA of the CDR3 is TGTGCCAGCAGAGGGACAGGGGACTACTATGGCTACACCTTC. Amino acid sequence: CASRGTGDYYGYTF.